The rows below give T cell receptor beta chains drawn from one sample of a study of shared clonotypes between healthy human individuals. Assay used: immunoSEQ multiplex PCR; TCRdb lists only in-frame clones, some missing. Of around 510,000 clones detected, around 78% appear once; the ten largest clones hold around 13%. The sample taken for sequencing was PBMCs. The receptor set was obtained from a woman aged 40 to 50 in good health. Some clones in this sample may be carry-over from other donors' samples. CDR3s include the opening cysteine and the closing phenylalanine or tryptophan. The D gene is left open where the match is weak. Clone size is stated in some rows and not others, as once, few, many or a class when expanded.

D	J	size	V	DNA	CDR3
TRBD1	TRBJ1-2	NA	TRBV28	TGTGCCAGCAGTTTGGACAGGGGGAATGGCTACACCTTC	CASSLDRGNGYTF
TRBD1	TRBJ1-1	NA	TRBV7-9	TGTGCCAGCAGCACCCCATCCGGGACAGTGAGTAACACTGAAGCTTTCTTT	CASSTPSGTVSNTEAFF
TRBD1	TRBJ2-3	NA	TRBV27	TGTGCCAGCAAGACAGGGGGCGGCACAGATACGCAGTATTTT	CASKTGGGTDTQYF
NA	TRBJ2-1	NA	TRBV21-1	TGTGCCAGCAGCGGGACAGGAGCCCTCGGTGAGCAGTTCTTC	CASSGTGALGEQFF
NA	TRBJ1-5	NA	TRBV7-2	TGTGCCAGCAGTCCCCTTGGAGCTTTGGGCAATCAGCCCCAGCATTTT	CASSPLGALGNQPQHF
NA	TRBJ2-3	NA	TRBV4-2	TGTGCCAGCAGCCAAGAAGTTAGGGACTTAATGAGCACAGATACGCAGTATTTT	CASSQEVRDLMSTDTQYF
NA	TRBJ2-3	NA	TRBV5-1	TGCGCCAGCAGCTTGGTAGGGATGGATACGCAGTATTTT	CASSLVGMDTQYF
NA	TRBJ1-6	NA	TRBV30	TGTGCCTGGAGTGTACTAGCAGGGAACCTTGGCTCACCCCTCCACTTT	CAWSVLAGNLGSPLHF
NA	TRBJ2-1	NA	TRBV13	TGTGCCAGCAGCTTGGGGGTCGGGTACAATGAGCAGTTCTTC	CASSLGVGYNEQFF
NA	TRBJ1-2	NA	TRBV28	TGTGCCAGCATTGGGTCAATTTACTATGGCTACACCTTC	CASIGSIYYGYTF
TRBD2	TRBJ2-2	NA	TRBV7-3	TGTGCCAGCAGCCCCACAGCCGGACTAGCGGGAGGGAGGAACACCGGGGAGCTGTTTTTT	CASSPTAGLAGGRNTGELFF
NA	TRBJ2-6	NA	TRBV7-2	TGTGCCAGCAGCTCCACAGGCTCTGGGGCCAACGTCCTGACTTTC	CASSSTGSGANVLTF
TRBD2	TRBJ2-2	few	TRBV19	TGTGCCAGTAGTATGACTAGCGGGAGTCCCGGGGAGCTGTTTTTT	CASSMTSGSPGELFF
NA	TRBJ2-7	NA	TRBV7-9	TGTGCCAGCAGCCAGGGTCGAGTAAGCTCCTACGAGCAGTACTTC	CASSQGRVSSYEQYF
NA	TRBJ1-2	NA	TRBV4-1	TGCGCCAGCAGCCAACACGTACGTCAGGGGAGCCCCTCTTATGGCTACACCTTC	CASSQHVRQGSPSYGYTF
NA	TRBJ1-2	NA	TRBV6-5	TGTGCCAGCAGTTACACAGGCACAAGTTTCTATGGCTACACCTTC	CASSYTGTSFYGYTF
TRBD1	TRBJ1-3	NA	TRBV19	TGTGCCAGTAGTCCACGGACAGGGGACGGAAACACCATATATTTT	CASSPRTGDGNTIYF
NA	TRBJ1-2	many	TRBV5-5	TGTGCCAGCAGCTTGGCCAGCTATGGCTACACCTTC	CASSLASYGYTF
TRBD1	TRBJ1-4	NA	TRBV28	TGTGCCGTGCGGGGGACAGGGGGAGTTAGGGAAAAACTGTTTTTT	CAVRGTGGVREKLFF
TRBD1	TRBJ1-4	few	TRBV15	TGTGCCACCAGCAGAGCTAGATCAGGGGGAGGGGAAAAACTGTTTTTT	CATSRARSGGGEKLFF
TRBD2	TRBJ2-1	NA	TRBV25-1	TGTGCCAGCAGTGTGGGACTAGCGGGGAACAATGAGCAGTTCTTC	CASSVGLAGNNEQFF
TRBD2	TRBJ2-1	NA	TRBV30	TGTGCCTGGAAGAAAGGACTAGCGGGGCGGTACAATGAGCAGTTCTTC	CAWKKGLAGRYNEQFF
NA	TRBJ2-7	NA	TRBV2	TGTGCCAGCAGTGACGTTATCTACGAGCAGTACTTC	CASSDVIYEQYF
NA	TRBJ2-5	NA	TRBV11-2	TGTGCCAGCAGCTTAGGTTCAGGCCCCCTCCAAGAGACCCAGTACTTC	CASSLGSGPLQETQYF
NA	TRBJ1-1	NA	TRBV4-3	TGCGCCAGCAGCCAAGAATACGGCCTCTGGGCTTTCTTT	CASSQEYGLWAFF
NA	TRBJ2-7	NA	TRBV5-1	TGCGCCAGCAGCCCCCCCTGGTCTTCCCTCGAGCAGTACTTC	CASSPPWSSLEQYF
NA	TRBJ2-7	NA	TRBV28	TGTGCCAGCAGTGCTACAAGATTTCGAGTTTACGAGCAGTACTTC	CASSATRFRVYEQYF
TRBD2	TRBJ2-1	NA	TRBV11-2	TGTGCCAGCAGCTTAGATGGTACTAGCGTTAATGAGCAGTTCTTC	CASSLDGTSVNEQFF
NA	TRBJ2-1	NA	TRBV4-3	TGCGCCAGCAGCCACAGGGGAGGCAATGAGCAGTTCTTC	CASSHRGGNEQFF
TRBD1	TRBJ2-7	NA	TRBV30	TGTGCCTGGAGTACCGGGACAGGGTGGCCCAACTACGAGCAGTACTTC	CAWSTGTGWPNYEQYF
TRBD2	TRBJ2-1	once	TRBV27	TGTGCCAGCAGTCTAATAGCGGGTAGTCCTATCTCCTACAATGAGCAGTTCTTC	CASSLIAGSPISYNEQFF
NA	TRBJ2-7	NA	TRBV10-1	TGCGCCAGCTCAGACAGGTTCAGCTCCTACGAGCAGTACTTC	CASSDRFSSYEQYF
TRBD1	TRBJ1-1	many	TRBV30	TGTGCCTGGGACATCAGACAGGGCACTGAAGCTTTCTTT	CAWDIRQGTEAFF
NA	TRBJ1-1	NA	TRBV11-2	TGTGCCAGCGATTTTGGGAGGGGGACTGAAGCTTTCTTT	CASDFGRGTEAFF
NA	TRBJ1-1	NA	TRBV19	TGTGCCAGAAAACAGGGTCCCGAAGCTTTCTTT	CARKQGPEAFF
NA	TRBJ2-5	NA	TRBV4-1	TGCGCCAGCAGCCAAGTAATGACCCTAACCCAAGGCACCCAGTACTTC	CASSQVMTLTQGTQYF
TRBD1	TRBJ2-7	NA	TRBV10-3	TGTGCCATCAGTACCGGGACAGGGTTCTACGAGCAGTACTTC	CAISTGTGFYEQYF
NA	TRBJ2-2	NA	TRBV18	TGTGCCAGCTCACTTCGACGGGGGAACACCGGGGAGCTGTTTTTT	CASSLRRGNTGELFF
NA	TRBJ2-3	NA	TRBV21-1	TGTGCCAGCAGCAAAGCGACCGGAAACACAGATACGCAGTATTTT	CASSKATGNTDTQYF
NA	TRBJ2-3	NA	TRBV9	TGTGCCAGCAGCGTAGGGGGGAAGGATACGCAGTATTTT	CASSVGGKDTQYF
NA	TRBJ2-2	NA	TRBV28	TGTGCCAGCAGATCAAACACCGGGGAGCTGTTTTTT	CASRSNTGELFF
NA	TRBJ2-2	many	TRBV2	TGTGCCAGCAGCGCTGTTGGTCTACCGGACGGGGAGGATTGGACCGGGGAGCTGTTTTTT	CASSAVGLPDGEDWTGELFF
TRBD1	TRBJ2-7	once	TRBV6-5	TGTGCCAGCGTACAGGGGATGGCTTCTGACGAGCAGTACTTC	CASVQGMASDEQYF
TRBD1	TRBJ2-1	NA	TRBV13	TGTGCCAGCAGCTTATGGACAGGGCTAAACAATGAGCAGTTCTTC	CASSLWTGLNNEQFF
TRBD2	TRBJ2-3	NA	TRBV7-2	TGTGCCAGCAGCTTAGTTGGGTCTAGCGGGAGGGCCGTGACAGATACGCAGTATTTT	CASSLVGSSGRAVTDTQYF
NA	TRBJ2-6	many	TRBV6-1	TGTGCCAGCAGTGCGGAGAACTCTGGGGCCAACGTCCTGACTTTC	CASSAENSGANVLTF
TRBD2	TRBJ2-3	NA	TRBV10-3	TGTGCCATCAGTGAGTCGTGGACTAGTGGTGATACGCAGTATTTT	CAISESWTSGDTQYF
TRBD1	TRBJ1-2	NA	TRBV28	TGTGCCAGCAGGGACAGGGGGGCGTACACCTTC	CASRDRGAYTF
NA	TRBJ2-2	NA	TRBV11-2	TGTGCCAGCAGCCCCTCCCGCGGGGAGCTGTTTTTT	CASSPSRGELFF